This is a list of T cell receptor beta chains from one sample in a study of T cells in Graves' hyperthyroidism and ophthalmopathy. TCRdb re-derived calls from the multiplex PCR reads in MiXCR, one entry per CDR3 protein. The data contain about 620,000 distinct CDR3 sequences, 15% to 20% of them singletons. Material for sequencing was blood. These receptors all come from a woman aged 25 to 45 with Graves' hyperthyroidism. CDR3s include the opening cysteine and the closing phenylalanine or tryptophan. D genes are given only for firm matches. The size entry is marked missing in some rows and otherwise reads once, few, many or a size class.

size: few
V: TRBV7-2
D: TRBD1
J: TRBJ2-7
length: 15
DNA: TGTGCCAGCAGCCATGATAGGACAGGGGGCTACGAGCAGTACTTC
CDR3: CASSHDRTGGYEQYF

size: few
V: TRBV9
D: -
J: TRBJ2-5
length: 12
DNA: TGTGCCAGCAGCGTAGGGAGCGAGACCCAGTACTTC
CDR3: CASSVGSETQYF

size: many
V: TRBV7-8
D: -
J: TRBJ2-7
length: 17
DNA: TGTGCCAGCAGCTTAGCGCAGGGGCGGGAGTACGTCCGGGGGCAGTACTTC
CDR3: CASSLAQGREYVRGQYF

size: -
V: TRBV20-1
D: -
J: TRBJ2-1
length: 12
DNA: TGCAGTGCTAGGCAGGGCGGCAATGAGCAGTTCTTC
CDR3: CSARQGGNEQFF

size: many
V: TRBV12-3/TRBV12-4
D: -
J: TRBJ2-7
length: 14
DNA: TGTGCCAGCAGTTTTAATCCAGGGTCCTACGAGCAGTACTTC
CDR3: CASSFNPGSYEQYF

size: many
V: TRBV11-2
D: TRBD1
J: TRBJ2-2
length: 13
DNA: TGTGCCAGCAGCGCACAGGGGACCGGGGAGCTGTTTTTT
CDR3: CASSAQGTGELFF

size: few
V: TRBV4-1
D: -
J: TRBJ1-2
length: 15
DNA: TGCGCCAGCAGCCCACTTAGGGCCAGTAACTATGGCTACACCTTC
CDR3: CASSPLRASNYGYTF

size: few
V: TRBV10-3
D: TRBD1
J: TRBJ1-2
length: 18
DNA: TGTGCCATCAGTGACGGGAGGACAGGTGCAAGGGGAAACTATGGCTACACCTTC
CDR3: CAISDGRTGARGNYGYTF

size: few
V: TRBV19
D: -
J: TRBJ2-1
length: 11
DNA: TGTGCCAGTAGATGGGGCGGTGAGCAGTTCTTC
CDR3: CASRWGGEQFF

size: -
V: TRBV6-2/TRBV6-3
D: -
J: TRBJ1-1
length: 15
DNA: TGTGCCAGCACGCTGGCTTGGGGCAGCAACACTGAAGCTTTCTTT
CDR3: CASTLAWGSNTEAFF

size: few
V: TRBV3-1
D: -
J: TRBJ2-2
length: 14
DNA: TGTGCCAGCAGCCAAGTCGTTAACACCGGGGAGCTGTTTTTT
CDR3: CASSQVVNTGELFF

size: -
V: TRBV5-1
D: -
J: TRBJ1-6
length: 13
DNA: TGCGCCAGCAGCCTTAACAGGGATTCACCCCTCCACTTT
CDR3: CASSLNRDSPLHF

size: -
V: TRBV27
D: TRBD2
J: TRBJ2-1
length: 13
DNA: TGTGCCAGCACCCATAGCGGGAGCAATGAGCAGTTCTTC
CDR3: CASTHSGSNEQFF

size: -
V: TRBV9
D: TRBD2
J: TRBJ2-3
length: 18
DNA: TGTGCCAGCAGCGTAGGGCTAGCGGGAGGTGGAGGCACAGATACGCAGTATTTT
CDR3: CASSVGLAGGGGTDTQYF

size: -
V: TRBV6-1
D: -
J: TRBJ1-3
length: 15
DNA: TGTGCCAGCAGTGTGGCAGGGATCTCTGGAAACACCATATATTTT
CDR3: CASSVAGISGNTIYF

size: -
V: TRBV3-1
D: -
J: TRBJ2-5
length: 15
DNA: TGTGCCAGCAGCCAAGATCAGGGGCTCTTGGAGACCCAGTACTTC
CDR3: CASSQDQGLLETQYF

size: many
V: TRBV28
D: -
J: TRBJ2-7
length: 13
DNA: TGTGCCAGCAGTATAACAGGACTGAACGAGCAGTACTTC
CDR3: CASSITGLNEQYF

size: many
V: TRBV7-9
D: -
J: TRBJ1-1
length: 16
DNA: TGTGCCAGCAGCGTCGGGCAGGGCGGAAAGAACACTGAAGCTTTCTTT
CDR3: CASSVGQGGKNTEAFF

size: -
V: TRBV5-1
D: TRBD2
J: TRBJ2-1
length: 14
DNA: TGCGCCAGCAGCCCAACTTATAGCGGGAGTTTGCGGTTCTTC
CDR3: CASSPTYSGSLRFF

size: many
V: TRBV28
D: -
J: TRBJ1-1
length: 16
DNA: TGTGCCAGCAGGCACTGGGGGGGAGGTGTGAACACTGAAGCTTTCTTT
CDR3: CASRHWGGGVNTEAFF

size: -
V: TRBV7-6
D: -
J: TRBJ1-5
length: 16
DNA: TGTGCCAGCAGCAACTCGGGGATTTATAGCAATCAGCCCCAGCATTTT
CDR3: CASSNSGIYSNQPQHF

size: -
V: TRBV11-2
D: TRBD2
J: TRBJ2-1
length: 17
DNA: TGTGCCAGCAGCTTAGGCGTTCTAGCGGGAGGGGCCGATGAGCAGTTCTTC
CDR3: CASSLGVLAGGADEQFF

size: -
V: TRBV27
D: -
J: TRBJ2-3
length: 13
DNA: TGTGCCAGCAGCTTAAAGAGCACAGATACGCCGTATTTT
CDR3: CASSLKSTDTPYF

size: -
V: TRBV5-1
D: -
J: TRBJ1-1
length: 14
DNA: TGCGCCAGCAGTTACAATACAGAGAACACTGAAGCTTTCTTT
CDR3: CASSYNTENTEAFF

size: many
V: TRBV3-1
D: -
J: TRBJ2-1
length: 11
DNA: TGTGCCAGCAGCTACGGCCAAGGGCAGTTCTTC
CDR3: CASSYGQGQFF

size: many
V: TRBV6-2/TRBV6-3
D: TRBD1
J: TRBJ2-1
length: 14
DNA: TGTGCCAGCAGTCCCCAGGACAGGGGGCTTCACCAGTTCTTC
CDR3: CASSPQDRGLHQFF

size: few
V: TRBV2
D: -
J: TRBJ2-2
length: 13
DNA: TGTGCCAGCAGTGCTCTTAGAGAGGGGGAGCTGTTTTTT
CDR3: CASSALREGELFF

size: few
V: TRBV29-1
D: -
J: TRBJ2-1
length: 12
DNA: TGCAGCGTAACCGGGACGGGAAATGAGCAGTTCTTC
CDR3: CSVTGTGNEQFF

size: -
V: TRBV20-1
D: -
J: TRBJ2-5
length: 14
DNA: TGCAGTGCTAGAGGGACGGAGGCCCAAGAGACCCAGTACTTC
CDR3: CSARGTEAQETQYF

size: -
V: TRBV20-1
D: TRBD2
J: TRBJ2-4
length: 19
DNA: TGCAGTGCTAGAGATCAGACTAGCGGACTACTACTAGCCAAAAACATTCAGTACTTC
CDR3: CSARDQTSGLLLAKNIQYF

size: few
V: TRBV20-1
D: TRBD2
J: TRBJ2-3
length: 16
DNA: TGCAGTGCTTTCTCGGGACTAGCGGGAGGAGGAGATACGCAGTATTTT
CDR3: CSAFSGLAGGGDTQYF

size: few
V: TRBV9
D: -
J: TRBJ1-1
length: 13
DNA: TGTGCCAGCACTCGCCTTTCGAACACTGAAGCTTTCTTT
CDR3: CASTRLSNTEAFF

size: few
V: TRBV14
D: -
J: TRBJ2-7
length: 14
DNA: TGTGCCAGCAGCCAAGACCCCTCTTCCTACGAGCAGTACTTC
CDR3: CASSQDPSSYEQYF

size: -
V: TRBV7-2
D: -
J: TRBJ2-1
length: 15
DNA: TGTGCCAGCAGCTTTCCCGGGAGAGGCGGGAATGAGCAGTTCTTC
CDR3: CASSFPGRGGNEQFF

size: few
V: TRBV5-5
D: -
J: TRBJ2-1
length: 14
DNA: TGTGCCAGCAGCTCGACAGAGGGCCACAATGAGCAGTTCTTC
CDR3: CASSSTEGHNEQFF

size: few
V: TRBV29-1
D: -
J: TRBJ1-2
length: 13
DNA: TGCAGCGGCTGGGACAATTGGGACTATGGCTACACCTTC
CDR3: CSGWDNWDYGYTF

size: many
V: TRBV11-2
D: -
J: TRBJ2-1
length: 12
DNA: TGTGCCAGCAGGGGTCACCCCAATGAGCAGTTCTTC
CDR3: CASRGHPNEQFF

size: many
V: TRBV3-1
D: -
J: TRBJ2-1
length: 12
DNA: TGTGCCAGCAGCCCTAGCGATAATGAGCAGTTCTTC
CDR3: CASSPSDNEQFF

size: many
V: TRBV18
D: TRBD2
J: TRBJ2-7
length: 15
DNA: TGTGCCAGCTCACCAGAAGCGGGAGGGCCTGACGAGCAGTACTTC
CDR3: CASSPEAGGPDEQYF

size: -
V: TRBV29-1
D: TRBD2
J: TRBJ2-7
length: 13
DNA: TGCAGCGTTGAGGGCGGGAGGTTCAGCGAGCAGTACTTC
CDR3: CSVEGGRFSEQYF